This T cell receptor (beta chain) originates from a study of T cells expressing NK-cell markers. No DNA is given; TCRdb re-called the 5' RACE reads and lists each CDR3 protein once. Recorded for this sample: about 460,000 distinct CDR3 sequences. The sequencing sample was made of blood T cells: a sorted CD56 or NKG2C T cell subset, CD4+ or CD8+ T cells, or bulk PBMC T cells (not recorded which). The sequence was collected from a woman between 50 and 59 years old in good health.

CDR3 residues: CASRTGTGDPGANVLTF. The rearrangement links TRBV6-5 to TRBJ2-6; the TCRdb call, TRBD1, lacks DNA for checking. Germline V gene data show CDR1 as MNHEY and CDR2 as SVGAGI. The CDR3 length is 17 residues.